This T cell receptor beta chain was identified in a study of cytomegalovirus exposure and HLA in healthy donors. The PCR had 60 Vbeta and 13 Jbeta primers. Per the original methods: Unique TCR beta chains numbered 60 million to 100 million in a later analysis, with roughly 9.9 million shared. The method was immunoSEQ multiplex PCR; TCRdb's version includes in-frame clones alone and lacks a portion of them. V, J and clone size are those of that table, while D and trimming were read from the DNA. The sample records 150,000 to 200,000 clones, around 80% being singletons. With regard to this clone: Its antigen is as yet unknown.

General study points: While the bulk of TCR sequences proved rare, some public TCRs turned up in many donors. Most subjects' HLA-A and HLA-B alleles were reportedly predicted from TCR beta sequences.

The sample consisted of PBMCs. This clonotype was obtained from a woman aged 55-70 years in good health and CMV-seropositive.

The CDR3 nucleotides are TGTGCCAGCAGCTTCCTGGAGACCCAGTACTTC. Protein: CASSFLETQYF. The chain is built from TRBV11-2 and TRBJ2-5; D call uncertain. Germline CDR1 and CDR2: SGHAT and FQNNGV. V gave up 3 bases and J gave up 5 bases, with 4 bases separating them. The CDR3 runs to 11 residues.